The 30 T cell receptor beta chains reported below all come from one sample, sequenced in a study of blood T cell repertoires in COVID-19. Some clones are missing from TCRdb's copy, which holds only in-frame ones; the method was immunoSEQ multiplex PCR. The table shows approximately 150,000 clones, with more than 80% occurring only once. The sample consisted of peripheral blood. These receptors came from a woman aged 60-75 years with COVID-19, enrolled during active disease.

The chain's CDR3 is CASKTRTGQETYGYTF. DNA of the CDR3: TGTGCCAGCAAAACCAGGACAGGACAAGAAACCTATGGCTACACCTTC. The chain joins TRBV2 to TRBJ1-2; 7 positions match TRBD1. CDR1 and CDR2 from the germline V gene are SNHLY and FYNNEI. J lost 4 bases, V lost 7 bases, and 15 bases had no gene match. The CDR3 runs to 16 residues.

This rearrangement joins TRBV5-4 to TRBJ2-2; unclear D gene. The V end was cut by 4 bases, the J end by 6 bases, with 16 bases between. Germline CDR1 is SGHNT and CDR2 is YYREEE (reference sequence). The CDR3 has 15 amino acids. For the CDR3, the DNA is TGTGCCAGCAGCATTGCCCGGGTCCCTTCCGGGGAGCTGTTTTTT. This encodes CASSIARVPSGELFF.

The chain joins TRBV19 to TRBJ1-5, with no clear D. The CDR3 covers 15 residues. The V end lost 7 bases, the J end lost 5 bases, and 18 bases lay between the germline ends. The germline CDR1 and CDR2 sequences are LNHDA and SQIVND (reference sequence). CDR3 amino acids: CASKSSPLEDQPQHF. The DNA of the CDR3 is TGTGCCAGTAAATCGTCTCCCCTAGAAGATCAGCCCCAGCATTTT. Looking up the rest from reference TRBV19 and TRBJ1-5 gives the full variable domain: DGGITQSPKYLFRKEGQNVTLSCEQNLNHDAMYWYRQDPGQGLRLIYYSQIVNDFQKGDIAEGYSVSREKKESFPLTVTSAQKNPTAFYLCASKSSPLEDQPQHFGDGTRLSIL.

This chain joins TRBV7-3 and TRBJ2-3, with 8 bases aligning to TRBD1. This CDR3 spans 16 amino acids. Germline-derived CDR1 and CDR2 are SGHTA and FQGTGA. Trimming cost V 2 bases and J 3 bases; bases outside gene matches: 7. The CDR3 protein is CASSLGTGARTDTQYF. The CDR3 DNA follows: TGTGCCAGCAGCTTAGGGACAGGCGCCAGGACAGATACGCAGTATTTT.

The chain has TRBV5-1 and TRBJ2-7; 9 bases fit TRBD1. CDR1 and CDR2 from the germline V gene are SGHRS and YFSETQ. The trim removed 3 bases at V and 3 bases at J, leaving 7 bases unmatched. The CDR3 runs 15 residues. CDR3 sequence: CASSSPGQGVYEQYF. CDR3 coding DNA: TGCGCCAGCAGCTCCCCGGGACAGGGCGTCTACGAGCAGTACTTC.

This clone was seen more than once but under ten times. This rearrangement joins TRBV20-1 to TRBJ2-7; D remains ambiguous. Germline lookup yields CDR1 DFQATT and CDR2 SNEGSKA (reference sequence). V was trimmed by 3 bases and J by 5 bases, leaving 8 bases between them. The CDR3 consists of 11 residues. Written as DNA, the CDR3 is TGCAGTGCTAGTTGGCACCACGAGCAGTACTTC. Translating it yields CSASWHHEQYF.

In its sample, this clone was seen a few times. This chain links TRBV18 with TRBJ1-1; 7 bases are a match to TRBD1. CDR3 length: 14 residues. CDR1 and CDR2 (germline): KGHSH, LQKENI. V lost 4 bases and J lost 1; bases outside the gene matches: 3. CDR3 bases: TGTGCCAGCTCACTGACAGGGACGAACACTGAAGCTTTCTTT. Translating it yields CASSLTGTNTEAFF.

The chain combines TRBV19 with TRBJ1-1; D may be TRBD1 (6 bases). Trimming pared 2 bases from V and 7 bases from J, leaving 17 bases between. CDR1 and CDR2 (germline): LNHDA, SQIVND (reference sequence). The CDR3 contains 15 residues. The CDR3 region is CASSIRRQGRIEAFF. CDR3 DNA sequence: TGTGCCAGTAGTATAAGGCGGCAGGGGAGAATTGAAGCTTTCTTT.

The chain joins TRBV29-1 to TRBJ2-5; 8 bases are shared with TRBD2. Trimming cost V 2 bases and J 7 bases; bases outside gene matches: 9. The CDR3 length is 14 residues. The germline V gene encodes CDR1 SQVTM and CDR2 ANQGSEA. The CDR3 loop is CSVERSGGGVTQYF. The CDR3 bases are TGCAGCGTTGAACGAAGCGGGGGTGGGGTGACCCAGTACTTC.

The chain links TRBV9 to TRBJ2-1, with 8 positions matching TRBD1. The CDR3 spans 12 residues. Germline assignment: CDR1 SGDLS and CDR2 YYNGEE. The trim removed 3 bases at V and 13 bases at J, leaving 6 bases unmatched. The CDR3 nucleotides are TGTGCCAGCAGCGGGACAGGGACGGTCCAGTTCTTC. Amino acids: CASSGTGTVQFF.

This clone was seen more than once but under ten times. The rearrangement uses TRBV9 and TRBJ1-1; D might be TRBD1 (5 bases). V was shortened by 0 bases and J by 1 base, with 10 bases between the two germline ends. Germline values: CDR1 SGDLS, CDR2 YYNGEE. This CDR3 has 15 amino acids. CDR3 coding DNA: TGTGCCAGCAGCGTAGGGGGCGTGGGGAACACTGAAGCTTTCTTT. It codes for CASSVGGVGNTEAFF. Looking up the rest from reference TRBV9 and TRBJ1-1 gives the full variable domain: DSGVTQTPKHLITATGQRVTLRCSPRSGDLSVYWYQQSLDQGLQFLIQYYNGEERAKGNILERFSAQQFPDLHSELNLSSLELGDSALYFCASSVGGVGNTEAFFGQGTRLTVV.

This rearrangement joins TRBV6-6 to TRBJ2-7, with D perhaps TRBD1 (5 bases). Germline values: CDR1 MNHNY, CDR2 SVGAGI (reference sequence). The CDR3 is 13 amino acids. V lost 2 bases, J lost 5 bases, and 10 bases lay in between. Here the CDR3 reads CASSYPDSNEQYF. In DNA, the CDR3 is TGTGCCAGCAGTTACCCTGACAGCAACGAGCAGTACTTC.

This chain joins TRBV21-1 and TRBJ2-7; the D call of TRBD1 is as the table states it, not checked on the DNA. TRBV21-1 has pseudogene status. The CDR3 length is 12 residues. The CDR3 region is CASTTGLHEQYF. The CDR3 DNA follows: TGTGCCAGCACTACAGGGTTACATGAGCAGTACTTC.

The J gene is TRBJ2-7, the V gene TRBV25-1; TRBD2 matches at 9 bases. This CDR3 is built from 15 residues. CDR1 is MGHDK and CDR2 is SYGVNS in the germline V gene. Trimming at V came to 7 bases and at J to 5 bases, leaving 12 bases not matched to a gene. CDR3 sequence: CASTLTLAGMDEQYF. The CDR3 DNA reads as TGTGCCAGCACCCTTACCCTAGCGGGGATGGACGAGCAGTACTTC.

In DNA, the CDR3 is TGTGCCAGCAGTTCGGGAGATGGCTACACCTTC. It yields the protein CASSSGDGYTF. The chain couples TRBV12-3 or TRBV12-4 to TRBJ1-2, with D hard to call. CDR3 size: 11 residues. V was cut by 4 bases and J by 6 bases, with 6 bases left in between.

This rearrangement joins TRBV2 to TRBJ1-1, with D unresolved. V was clipped by 5 bases and J by 3 bases, with 10 bases between them. The length of the CDR3 is 13 residues. Per the germline V gene, CDR1 is SNHLY and CDR2 is FYNNEI. The CDR3 loop is CASSFDKDTEAFF. The CDR3 nucleotides are TGTGCCAGCAGTTTCGACAAGGACACTGAAGCTTTCTTT. The whole variable domain, remainder taken from reference TRBV2 and TRBJ1-1, is EPEVTQTPSHQVTQMGQEVILRCVPISNHLYFYWYRQILGQKVEFLVSFYNNEISEKSEIFDDQFSVERPDGSNFTLKIRSTKLEDSAMYFCASSFDKDTEAFFGQGTRLTVV.

The chain employs TRBV19 and TRBJ2-7; D might be TRBD1 (6 bases). This CDR3 is built from 15 residues. Germline V gene lookup returns CDR1 LNHDA and CDR2 SQIVND (reference sequence). Trimming removed 1 base at V and 1 base at J, with 11 bases between. The CDR3 DNA reads TGTGCCAGTAGTATAGCAGGGGACGGTTCCTACGAGCAGTACTTC. The encoded protein is CASSIAGDGSYEQYF.

The V gene is TRBV9, the J gene TRBJ1-2, with TRBD1 as a possible D gene (5 bases). The germline V gene encodes CDR1 SGDLS and CDR2 YYNGEE. CDR3 size: 16 residues. V gave up 4 bases and J gave up 0 bases, with 16 bases separating them. The CDR3 spells CASSLPAPGPNYGYTF. CDR3 in DNA: TGTGCCAGCAGCCTGCCGGCGCCAGGGCCTAACTATGGCTACACCTTC.

J is TRBJ1-5 and V is TRBV5-6, with unresolved D. Trimming pared 2 bases from V and 4 bases from J, leaving 10 bases between. The CDR3 length is 14 residues. Germline loops: CDR1 SGHDT, CDR2 YYEEEE. The chain's CDR3 is CASSFGTGNQPQHF. In DNA form, the CDR3 reads TGTGCCAGCAGCTTCGGTACGGGGAATCAGCCCCAGCATTTT.

The chain is built from TRBV11-2 and TRBJ2-3; 7 nucleotides agree with TRBD2. Germline V gives CDR1 SGHAT, CDR2 FQNNGV. J gave up 0 bases and V 1 base, and 1 base lay outside the gene matches. The CDR3 is 15 residues long. CDR3 bases: TGTGCCAGCAGCTTAGCGGGGGGTAGCACAGATACGCAGTATTTT. It specifies CASSLAGGSTDTQYF.

V and J are TRBV20-1 and TRBJ1-5; 9 bases are a match to TRBD1. The junction had 5 bases not matched to a gene; V was cut back by 5 bases and J by 12 bases. In germline, CDR1 is DFQATT, CDR2 SNEGSKA (reference sequence). The CDR3 spans 11 residues. CDR3 in DNA: TGCAGTGCTGGGGACAGGGCTCACCAGCATTTT. It encodes CSAGDRAHQHF.

The genes are TRBV5-8 and TRBJ1-1; the D is unclear. CDR1 is SGHTS and CDR2 is YDEGEE in the germline V gene. CDR3 length: 16 amino acids. Trimming took 0 bases from V and 0 from J, leaving 12 bases between them. The CDR3 coding sequence is TGTGCCAGCAGCTTGGACACCGCTCCGATGAACACTGAAGCTTTCTTT. Translating gives CASSLDTAPMNTEAFF.

The chain recombines TRBV29-1 with TRBJ2-7, with 11 bases fitting TRBD1. The CDR3 sequence is 12 residues long. Looked up from germline, CDR1 is SQVTM and CDR2 is ANQGSEA. V shed 6 bases and J 10 bases; nucleotides not matched to a gene: 8. CDR3: CSVRTGGAGQYF. In DNA form, the CDR3 reads TGCAGCGTAAGGACAGGGGGCGCTGGACAGTACTTC.

The rearrangement joins TRBV7-2 to TRBJ2-5, with TRBD1 as a possible D gene (5 bases). From germline, CDR1 is SGHTA and CDR2 FQGNSA. The CDR3 consists of 16 residues. Trimming shortened V by 5 bases and J by 4 bases, and 20 bases separated the two germline ends. The DNA of the CDR3 is TGTGCCAGCAGCCCCCAATTCGGCGGACAAAGAGAGACCCAGTACTTC. This sequence encodes CASSPQFGGQRETQYF.

The V call is TRBV29-1, the J call TRBJ1-1; D call uncertain. Trimming took 2 bases from V and 1 from J, leaving 8 bases between them. Germline V gives CDR1 SQVTM, CDR2 ANQGSEA. CDR3 length equals 13 residues. CDR3 DNA sequence: TGCAGCGTTGAACAGCGCGCGAACACTGAAGCTTTCTTT. Residues: CSVEQRANTEAFF.

The V call is TRBV5-1, the J call TRBJ1-1; 7 nucleotides align to TRBD1. The CDR3 contains 13 residues. Trimming cost V 3 bases and J 7 bases; bases outside gene matches: 6. The germline gives CDR1 SGHRS, CDR2 YFSETQ. The CDR3 protein is CASSSLGQSEAFF. The CDR3 nucleotides read TGCGCCAGCAGCTCTCTGGGACAGAGTGAAGCTTTCTTT.

The chain employs TRBV19 and TRBJ1-1; TRBD1 is a possible D gene (5 bases). The CDR3 is 13 amino acids. Germline loops: CDR1 LNHDA, CDR2 SQIVND (reference sequence). V was cut by 3 bases and J by 4 bases, with 9 bases left in between. Here the CDR3 reads CASSMMGGTEAFF. In DNA, the CDR3 is TGTGCCAGTAGTATGATGGGGGGCACTGAAGCTTTCTTT.

J is TRBJ1-6 and V is TRBV21-1; the DNA was not used to check the table's D call, TRBD1. TRBV21-1 is a known pseudogene. The CDR3 has 14 amino acids. The CDR3, as DNA: TGTGCCAGCAGCGAGGACAGGGGTAATTCACCCCTCCACTTT. Its protein product is CASSEDRGNSPLHF.

This chain connects TRBV9 to TRBJ2-3; maybe TRBD2 (7 bases). The germline gives CDR1 SGDLS, CDR2 YYNGEE. The CDR3 is made up of 16 amino acids. The V end lost 0 bases, the J end lost 1 base, and 12 bases lay between the germline ends. In DNA form, the CDR3 reads TGTGCCAGCAGCGTAGATGGGGGGGGCGGCACAGATACGCAGTATTTT. This gives the protein CASSVDGGGGTDTQYF.

Only one count was recorded for this clone. The chain combines TRBV7-2 with TRBJ1-3, with 7 bases fitting TRBD1. The CDR3 runs 15 residues. V shed 4 bases, J shed 4 bases, and the junction held 7 bases outside the gene matches. Germline lookup yields CDR1 SGHTA and CDR2 FQGNSA. CDR3 amino acids: CASSSEGARGNTIYF. The CDR3 nucleotides are TGTGCCAGCAGCTCTGAGGGGGCCCGGGGAAACACCATATATTTT.